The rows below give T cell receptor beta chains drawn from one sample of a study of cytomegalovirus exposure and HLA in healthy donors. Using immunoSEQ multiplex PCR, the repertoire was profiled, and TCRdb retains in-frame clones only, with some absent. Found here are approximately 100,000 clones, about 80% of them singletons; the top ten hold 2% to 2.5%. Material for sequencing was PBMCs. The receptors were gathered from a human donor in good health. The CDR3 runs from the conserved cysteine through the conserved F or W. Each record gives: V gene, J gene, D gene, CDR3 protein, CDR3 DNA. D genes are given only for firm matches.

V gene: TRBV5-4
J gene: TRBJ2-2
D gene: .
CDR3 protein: CASSFGRISNTGELFF
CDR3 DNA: TGTGCCAGCAGCTTCGGGAGAATCTCGAACACCGGGGAGCTGTTTTTT

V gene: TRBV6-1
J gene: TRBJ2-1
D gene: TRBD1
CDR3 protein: CASSRTGFDEQFF
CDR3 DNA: TGTGCCAGCAGTCGGACAGGGTTCGATGAGCAGTTCTTC

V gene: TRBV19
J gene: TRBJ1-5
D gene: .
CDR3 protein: CASSIREGSGNQPQHF
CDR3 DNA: TGTGCCAGTAGTATCAGGGAGGGGAGCGGCAATCAGCCCCAGCATTTT

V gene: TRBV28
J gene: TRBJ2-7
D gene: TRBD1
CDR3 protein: CASSLGQGWYEQYF
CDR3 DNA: TGTGCCAGCAGCCTTGGACAGGGCTGGTACGAGCAGTACTTC

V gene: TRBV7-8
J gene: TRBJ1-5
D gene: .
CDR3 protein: CASSLTPGNQPQHF
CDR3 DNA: TGTGCCAGCAGCCTTACCCCGGGGAATCAGCCCCAGCATTTT

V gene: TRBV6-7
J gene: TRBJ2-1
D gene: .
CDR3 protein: CASSYSLGGHEQFF
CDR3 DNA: TGTGCCAGCAGTTACTCGCTCGGAGGGCATGAGCAGTTCTTC

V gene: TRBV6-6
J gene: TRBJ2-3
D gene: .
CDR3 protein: CASSYSGGERTDTQYF
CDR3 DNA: TGTGCCAGCAGTTACTCCGGGGGAGAACGCACAGATACGCAGTATTTT

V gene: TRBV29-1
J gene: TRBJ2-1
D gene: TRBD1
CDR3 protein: CSVEGGDSNEQFF
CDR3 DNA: TGCAGCGTTGAAGGTGGGGACAGCAATGAGCAGTTCTTC

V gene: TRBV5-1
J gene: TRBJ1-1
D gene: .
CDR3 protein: CASSFWGDAMNTEAFF
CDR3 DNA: TGCGCCAGCAGCTTCTGGGGGGACGCCATGAACACTGAAGCTTTCTTT

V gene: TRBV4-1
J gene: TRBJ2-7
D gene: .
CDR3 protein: CASSQDELAVNYEQYF
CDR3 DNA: TGCGCCAGCAGCCAAGATGAATTAGCGGTTAACTACGAGCAGTACTTC

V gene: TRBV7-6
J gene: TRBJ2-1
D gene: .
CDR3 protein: CASSDSGVYNEQFF
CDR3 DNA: TGTGCCAGCAGCGATTCGGGGGTCTACAATGAGCAGTTCTTC

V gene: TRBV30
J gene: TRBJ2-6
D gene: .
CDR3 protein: CAWSVQGRGSGANVLTF
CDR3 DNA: TGTGCCTGGAGTGTACAGGGTAGAGGCTCTGGGGCCAACGTCCTGACTTTC

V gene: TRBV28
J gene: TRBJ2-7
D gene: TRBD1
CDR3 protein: CASQPMTGLSYEQYF
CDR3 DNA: TGTGCCAGCCAACCCATGACAGGGCTTTCCTACGAGCAGTACTTC

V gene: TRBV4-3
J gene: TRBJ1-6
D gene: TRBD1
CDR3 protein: CASSQDGGQANSPLHF
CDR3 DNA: TGCGCCAGCAGCCAAGATGGGGGACAGGCTAATTCACCCCTCCACTTT

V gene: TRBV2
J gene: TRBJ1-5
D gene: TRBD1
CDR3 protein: CASSENRGMNF
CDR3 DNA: TGTGCCAGCAGTGAGAACAGGGGTATGAATTTT

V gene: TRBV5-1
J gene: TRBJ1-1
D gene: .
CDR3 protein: CASTLAPIGGEAFF
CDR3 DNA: TGCGCCAGCACCCTGGCCCCAATAGGGGGTGAAGCTTTCTTT